This TCR beta chain came from a study of blood T cell repertoires in COVID-19 (dated by TCRdb to the early 2020s). With respect to the entire study: Collaborator samples came from the United States, Italy and Spain and covered acute and convalescent phases of COVID-19. The prospective study material was composed of cDNA or gDNA derived from T cells, B-cell-depleted T cells, or PBMCs. Deeply sampled blood TCRbeta repertoires from subjects exposed to, actively infected with, or recovered from COVID-19 were included in the dataset. A freely available public database, intended as a resource for researchers studying the immune response to SARS-CoV-2, is where the repertoires were released. The samples were drawn from two sources: the first 160 participants of the ongoing ImmuneRACE study, and fewer than 1,500 subjects contributed by 6 global collaborators. A de-identified subject ID, COVID-19 status, age in years and sex were almost always included in the sample metadata. Where HLA class I and class II types were available, the types were taken from metadata supplied by the sample provider, not from assay-based typing. Findings and caveats that apply to the study as a whole: Clinical and demographic metadata were provided uncurated, with the amount varying by source and participant.

Concerning this clone itself: Its antigen remains undetermined. No base-level quality is on record; no much larger clone is a single base apart.

CDR1 and CDR2 are read off the germline V gene (reference sequence) as WNHNN and SYGVQD. The V and J ends are trimmed by 10 bases and 4 bases, leaving 8 bases between them. Measured from the cysteine to the phenylalanine, the CDR3 is 11 residues long. Of all the DNA, just the CDR3 is kept, 33 bases in frame from base 1. The collaborating institutions used their own protocols to collect whole blood in K2EDTA tubes. Collaborator samples were shipped for TCRbeta analysis as frozen whole blood, isolated PBMCs, or DNA extracted from either sample type. The immunoSEQ Assay, a bias-controlled multiplex PCR, was used to amplify TCRbeta CDR3 regions from genomic DNA. Per the authors' processing: The number of nucleated cells in each sample was estimated from the amplification of reference gene primers within the assay. To quantify the absolute abundance of each unique TCRbeta CDR3 rearrangement, sequence reads were collapsed and filtered. Productive Simpson clonality was computed per sample as the square root of Simpson's diversity index over productive rearrangements. TCRdb took this table from immuneACCESS and kept in-frame rearrangements with V and J called. Such tables lack part of the clones; where checked against another copy, unresolved V genes explain under half of the gap, and the rest is unexplained. V and J calls and clone size come straight from that table; D and trimming were deduced from the DNA. The sample table contains about 210,000 clones; only one count was recorded for around four fifths of them. About 7.4% of the sample rests with the top ten.

The sequenced material came from peripheral blood. This sequence originates from a woman aged 50 to 60 with acute or convalescent COVID-19. The rearranged segments are TRBV10-1 and TRBJ1-3; TRBD1 is a possible D gene, resting on 5 matching bases. The encoded CDR3 is CATGYGNTIYF. The nucleotide sequence is given as TGCGCCACAGGGTACGGAAACACCATATATTTT.